Listed below are T cell receptor beta chains from one sample, sequenced in a study of identical twins. TCRdb reprocessed the 5' RACE reads with MiXCR, giving one entry per CDR3 protein. The table has about 200,000 distinct CDR3 sequences, roughly 7.1% seen once. The same data also contributed to another study, on T cells expressing NK-cell markers.

The sample comprised CD8+ T cells sorted from blood. The origin of the receptors is a woman aged 18-29 years in good health. CDR3s include the opening cysteine and the closing phenylalanine or tryptophan.

J gene: TRBJ1-1
V gene: TRBV6-2/TRBV6-3
CDR3 protein: CASSRRTGKNTEAFF

J gene: TRBJ1-2
V gene: TRBV6-5
CDR3 protein: CASSSSGAASYGYTF

J gene: TRBJ1-4
V gene: TRBV25-1
CDR3 protein: CASSVTKEKLFF

J gene: TRBJ2-7
V gene: TRBV20-1
CDR3 protein: CSARTFGAGGLYEQYF

J gene: TRBJ1-1
V gene: TRBV5-1
CDR3 protein: CASSFDSPPAFFTEAFF

J gene: TRBJ2-1
V gene: TRBV12-3/TRBV12-4
CDR3 protein: CASTTPLAYEQFF

J gene: TRBJ1-1
V gene: TRBV20-1
CDR3 protein: CSAGRENTEAFF

J gene: TRBJ1-1
V gene: TRBV7-3
CDR3 protein: CASRPGGVNTEAFF

J gene: TRBJ1-1
V gene: TRBV7-9
CDR3 protein: CASSLYRGPRTEAFF

J gene: TRBJ2-1
V gene: TRBV5-6
CDR3 protein: CASSLGRGEQFF

J gene: TRBJ2-5
V gene: TRBV5-1
CDR3 protein: CASSLGGVQETQYF

J gene: TRBJ2-3
V gene: TRBV5-6
CDR3 protein: CASILGLAPYTDTQYF

J gene: TRBJ2-5
V gene: TRBV20-1
CDR3 protein: CSATSDQETQYF

J gene: TRBJ2-1
V gene: TRBV6-5
CDR3 protein: CASSYSGLAGNEQFF

J gene: TRBJ2-7
V gene: TRBV11-2
CDR3 protein: CASSFSGSFYEQYF

J gene: TRBJ2-1
V gene: TRBV7-3
CDR3 protein: CASSSGIGGSKNEQFF

J gene: TRBJ2-7
V gene: TRBV12-3/TRBV12-4
CDR3 protein: CASSFSLGLYEQYF

J gene: TRBJ2-7
V gene: TRBV7-9
CDR3 protein: CASSRDGSYEQYF

J gene: TRBJ2-7
V gene: TRBV10-2
CDR3 protein: CASSESEPYEQYF

J gene: TRBJ1-2
V gene: TRBV7-9
CDR3 protein: CASFEGARYGYTF

J gene: TRBJ2-1
V gene: TRBV12-3/TRBV12-4
CDR3 protein: CASSFTSGSFDEQFF

J gene: TRBJ2-1
V gene: TRBV5-1
CDR3 protein: CASSFSASYNEQFF

J gene: TRBJ1-2
V gene: TRBV19
CDR3 protein: CASSILTFLNYGYTF

J gene: TRBJ1-1
V gene: TRBV18
CDR3 protein: CASSPPQGNTEAFF

J gene: TRBJ2-5
V gene: TRBV25-1
CDR3 protein: CASSVRGRETQYF

J gene: TRBJ1-1
V gene: TRBV27
CDR3 protein: CASSQGANTEAFF

J gene: TRBJ2-3
V gene: TRBV5-1
CDR3 protein: CASSFDGGFTDTQYF

J gene: TRBJ2-1
V gene: TRBV4-1
CDR3 protein: CASSPYSYNEQFF

J gene: TRBJ1-1
V gene: TRBV29-1
CDR3 protein: CSAWDAWAFF

J gene: TRBJ2-1
V gene: TRBV9
CDR3 protein: CASSRGAEQFF

J gene: TRBJ2-5
V gene: TRBV5-1
CDR3 protein: CASSLYVLAGAEDRKETQYF